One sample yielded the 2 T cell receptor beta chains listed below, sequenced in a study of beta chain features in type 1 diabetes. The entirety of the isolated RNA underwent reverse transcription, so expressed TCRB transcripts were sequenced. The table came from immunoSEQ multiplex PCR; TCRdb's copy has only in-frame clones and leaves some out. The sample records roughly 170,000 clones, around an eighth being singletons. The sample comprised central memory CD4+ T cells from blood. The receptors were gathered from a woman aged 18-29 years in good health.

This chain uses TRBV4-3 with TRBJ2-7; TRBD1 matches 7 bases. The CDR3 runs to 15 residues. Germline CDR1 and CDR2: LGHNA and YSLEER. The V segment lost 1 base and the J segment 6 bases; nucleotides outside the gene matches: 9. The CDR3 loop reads CASSQGQGLLAEQYF. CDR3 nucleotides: TGCGCCAGCAGCCAAGGACAGGGTCTATTAGCCGAGCAGTACTTC.

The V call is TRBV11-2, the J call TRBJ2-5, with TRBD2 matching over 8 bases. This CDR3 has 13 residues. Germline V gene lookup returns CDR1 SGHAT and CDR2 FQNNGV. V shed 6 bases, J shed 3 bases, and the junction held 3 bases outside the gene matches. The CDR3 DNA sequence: TGTGCCAGCAGGCTAGCGGGTAAAGAGACCCAGTACTTC. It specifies CASRLAGKETQYF.